This TCR beta chain was recovered during a study of blood T cell repertoires in COVID-19. The V gene's germline CDR1 is LNHDA and CDR2 SQIVND (reference sequence). Trimming removed 6 bases at V and 3 bases at J, with 5 bases between. This CDR3 region has 11 residues. The table came from immunoSEQ multiplex PCR; TCRdb's copy has only in-frame clones and leaves some out. The table has about 21,000 clones, 70% to 90% seen once. V is TRBV19 and J is TRBJ1-2; no definite D call. The sequence was obtained from a human donor in a cohort sampled during active COVID-19. The sequenced sample consisted of peripheral blood. CDR3 sequence: CASRRDYGYTF. The CDR3 DNA reads as TGTGCCAGTAGACGGGACTATGGCTACACCTTC.